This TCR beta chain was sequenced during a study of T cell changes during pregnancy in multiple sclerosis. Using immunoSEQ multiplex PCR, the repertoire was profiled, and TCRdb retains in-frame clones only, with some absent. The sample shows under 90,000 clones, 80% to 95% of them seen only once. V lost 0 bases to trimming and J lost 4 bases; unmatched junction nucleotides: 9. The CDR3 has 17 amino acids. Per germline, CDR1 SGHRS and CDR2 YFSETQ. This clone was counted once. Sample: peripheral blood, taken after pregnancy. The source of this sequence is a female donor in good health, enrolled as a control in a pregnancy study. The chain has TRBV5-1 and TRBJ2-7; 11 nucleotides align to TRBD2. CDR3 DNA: TGCGCCAGCAGCTTGGAGGGGGTAAGACTAGCGGGGTACGAGCAGTACTTC. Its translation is CASSLEGVRLAGYEQYF. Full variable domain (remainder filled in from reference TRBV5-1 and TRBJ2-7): KAGVTQTPRYLIKTRGQQVTLSCSPISGHRSVSWYQQTPGQGLQFLFEYFSETQRNKGNFPGRFSGRQFSNSRSEMNVSTLELGDSALYLCASSLEGVRLAGYEQYFGPGTRLTVT.